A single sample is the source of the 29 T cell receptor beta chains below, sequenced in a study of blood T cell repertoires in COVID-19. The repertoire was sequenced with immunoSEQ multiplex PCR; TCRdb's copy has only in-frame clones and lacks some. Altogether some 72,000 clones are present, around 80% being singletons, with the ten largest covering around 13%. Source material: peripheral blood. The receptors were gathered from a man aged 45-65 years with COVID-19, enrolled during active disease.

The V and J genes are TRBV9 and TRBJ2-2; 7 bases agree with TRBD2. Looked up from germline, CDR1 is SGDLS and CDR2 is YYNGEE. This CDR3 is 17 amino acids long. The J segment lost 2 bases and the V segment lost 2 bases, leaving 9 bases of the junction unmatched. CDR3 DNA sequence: TGTGCCAGCAGCGTCACCCTGGGCGGGAGAAACACCGGGGAGCTGTTTTTT. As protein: CASSVTLGGRNTGELFF.

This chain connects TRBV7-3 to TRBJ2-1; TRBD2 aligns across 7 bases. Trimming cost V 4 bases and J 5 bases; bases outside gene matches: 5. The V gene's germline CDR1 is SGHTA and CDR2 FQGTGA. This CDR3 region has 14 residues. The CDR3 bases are TGTGCCAGCAGCTCTAGCGGAGCTAACAATGAGCAGTTCTTC. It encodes CASSSSGANNEQFF.

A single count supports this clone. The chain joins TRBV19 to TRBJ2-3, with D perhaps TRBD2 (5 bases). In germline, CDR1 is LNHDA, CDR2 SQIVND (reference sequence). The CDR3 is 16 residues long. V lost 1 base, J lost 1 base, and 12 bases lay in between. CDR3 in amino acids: CASSIAGLPGTDTQYF. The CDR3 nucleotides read TGTGCCAGTAGTATAGCCGGACTTCCAGGCACAGATACGCAGTATTTT.

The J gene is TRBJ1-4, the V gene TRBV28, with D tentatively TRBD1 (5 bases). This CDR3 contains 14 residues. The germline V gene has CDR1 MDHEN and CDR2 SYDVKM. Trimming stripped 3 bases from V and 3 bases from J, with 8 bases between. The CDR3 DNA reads TGTGCCAGCAGTTTCCAAGGGGCTAATGAAAAACTGTTTTTT. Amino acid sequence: CASSFQGANEKLFF.

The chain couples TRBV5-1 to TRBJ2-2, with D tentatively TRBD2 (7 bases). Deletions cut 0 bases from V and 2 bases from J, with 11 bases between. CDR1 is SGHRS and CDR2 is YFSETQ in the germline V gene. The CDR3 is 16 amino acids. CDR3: CASSLDRGANTGELFF. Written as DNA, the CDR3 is TGCGCCAGCAGCTTGGATCGGGGGGCTAACACCGGGGAGCTGTTTTTT.

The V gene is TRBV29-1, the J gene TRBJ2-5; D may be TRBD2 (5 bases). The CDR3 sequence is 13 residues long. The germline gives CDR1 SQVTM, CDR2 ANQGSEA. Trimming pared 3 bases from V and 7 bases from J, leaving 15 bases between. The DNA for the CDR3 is TGCAGCGTTGAGTGGCCTCCCGGAGGGACCCAGTACTTC. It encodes CSVEWPPGGTQYF.

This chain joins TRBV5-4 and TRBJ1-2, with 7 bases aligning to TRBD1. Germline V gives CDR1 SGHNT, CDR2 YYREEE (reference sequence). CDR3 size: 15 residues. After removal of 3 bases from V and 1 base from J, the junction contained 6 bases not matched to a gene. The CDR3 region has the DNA TGTGCCAGCAGCTCTCCCCGGGACAGTAACTATGGCTACACCTTC. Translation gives CASSSPRDSNYGYTF.

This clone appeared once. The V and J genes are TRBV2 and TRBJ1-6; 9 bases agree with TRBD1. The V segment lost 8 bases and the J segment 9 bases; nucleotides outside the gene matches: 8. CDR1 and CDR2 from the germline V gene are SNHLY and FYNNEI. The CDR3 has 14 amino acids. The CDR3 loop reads CASSRGQGFSPLHF. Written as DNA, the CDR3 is TGTGCCAGCTCTAGGGGACAGGGATTTTCACCCCTCCACTTT.

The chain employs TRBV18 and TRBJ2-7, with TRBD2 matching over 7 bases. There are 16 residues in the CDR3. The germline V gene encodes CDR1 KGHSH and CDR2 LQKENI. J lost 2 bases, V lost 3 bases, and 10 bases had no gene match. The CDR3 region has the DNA TGTGCCAGCTCACCCCCCCCTAGCGGCTACGCCTACGAGCAGTACTTC. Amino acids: CASSPPPSGYAYEQYF. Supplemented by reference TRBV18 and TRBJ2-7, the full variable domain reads NAGVMQNPRHLVRRRGQEARLRCSPMKGHSHVYWYRQLPEEGLKFMVYLQKENIIDESGMPKERFSAEFPKEGPSILRIQQVVRGDSAAYFCASSPPPSGYAYEQYFGPGTRLTVT.

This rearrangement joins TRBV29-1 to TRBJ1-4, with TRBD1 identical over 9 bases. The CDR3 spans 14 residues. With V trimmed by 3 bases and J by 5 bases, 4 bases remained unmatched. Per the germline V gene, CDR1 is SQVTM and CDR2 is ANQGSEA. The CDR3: CSVDLDRGNEKLFF. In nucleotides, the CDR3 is TGCAGCGTTGACTTAGACAGGGGGAATGAAAAACTGTTTTTT.

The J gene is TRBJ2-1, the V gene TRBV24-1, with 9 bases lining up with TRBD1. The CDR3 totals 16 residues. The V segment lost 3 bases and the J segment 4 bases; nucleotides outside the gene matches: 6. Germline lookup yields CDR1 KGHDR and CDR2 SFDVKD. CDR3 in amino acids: CATSDPTGGAYNEQFF. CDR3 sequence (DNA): TGTGCCACCAGTGATCCTACAGGGGGCGCGTACAATGAGCAGTTCTTC.

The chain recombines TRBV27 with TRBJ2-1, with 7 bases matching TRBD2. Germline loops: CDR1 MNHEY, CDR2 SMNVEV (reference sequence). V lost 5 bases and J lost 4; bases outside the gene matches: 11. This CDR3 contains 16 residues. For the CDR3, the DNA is TGTGCCAGCAGTCCCCCAGGACTAGGAGCTTACAATGAGCAGTTCTTC. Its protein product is CASSPPGLGAYNEQFF.

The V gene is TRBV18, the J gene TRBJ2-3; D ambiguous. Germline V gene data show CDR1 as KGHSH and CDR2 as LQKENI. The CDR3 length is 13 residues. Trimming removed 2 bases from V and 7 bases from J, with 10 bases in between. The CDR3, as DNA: TGTGCCAGCTCACCAGGCCCTCTGCATACGCAGTATTTT. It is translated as CASSPGPLHTQYF.

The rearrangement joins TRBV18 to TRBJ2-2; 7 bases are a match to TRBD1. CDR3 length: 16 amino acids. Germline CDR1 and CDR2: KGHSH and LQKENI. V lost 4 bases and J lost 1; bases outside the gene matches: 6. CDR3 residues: CASSLRTGLNTGELFF. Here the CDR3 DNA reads TGTGCCAGCTCACTTCGGACAGGTTTGAACACCGGGGAGCTGTTTTTT.

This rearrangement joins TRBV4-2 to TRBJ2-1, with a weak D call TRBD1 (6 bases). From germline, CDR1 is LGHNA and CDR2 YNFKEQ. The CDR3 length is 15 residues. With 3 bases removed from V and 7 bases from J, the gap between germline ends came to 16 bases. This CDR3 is CASSHEGQFTNEQFF. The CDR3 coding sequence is TGTGCCAGCAGCCATGAAGGACAGTTTACTAATGAGCAGTTCTTC.

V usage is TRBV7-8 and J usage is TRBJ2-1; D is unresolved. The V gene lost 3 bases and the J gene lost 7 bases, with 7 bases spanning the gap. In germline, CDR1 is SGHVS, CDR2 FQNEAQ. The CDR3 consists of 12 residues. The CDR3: CASSFSRNEQFF. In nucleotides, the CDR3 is TGTGCCAGCAGCTTCAGCAGGAATGAGCAGTTCTTC.

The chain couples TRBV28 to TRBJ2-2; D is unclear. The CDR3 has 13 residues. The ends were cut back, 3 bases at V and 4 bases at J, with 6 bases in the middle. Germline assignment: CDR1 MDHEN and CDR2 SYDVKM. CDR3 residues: CASSFYTTGELFF. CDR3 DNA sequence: TGTGCCAGCAGTTTCTATACCACCGGGGAGCTGTTTTTT.

CDR3 amino acids: CASSEGGGSRYQPQHF. The CDR3 bases are TGTGCCAGCAGTGAAGGGGGGGGCAGCCGGTATCAGCCCCAGCATTTT. The V and J genes are TRBV2 and TRBJ1-5; D is perhaps TRBD1 (6 bases). CDR3 length: 16 residues. V lost 1 base, J lost 5 bases, and 15 bases lay in between. Germline V gene sequence: CDR1 SNHLY, CDR2 FYNNEI.

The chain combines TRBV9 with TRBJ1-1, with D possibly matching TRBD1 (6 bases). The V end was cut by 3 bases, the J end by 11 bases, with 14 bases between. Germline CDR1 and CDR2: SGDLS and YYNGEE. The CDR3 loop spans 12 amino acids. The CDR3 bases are TGTGCCAGCAGCGGACAGGCAGGGTGGGCTTTCTTT. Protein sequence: CASSGQAGWAFF. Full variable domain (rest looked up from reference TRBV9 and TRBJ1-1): DSGVTQTPKHLITATGQRVTLRCSPRSGDLSVYWYQQSLDQGLQFLIQYYNGEERAKGNILERFSAQQFPDLHSELNLSSLELGDSALYFCASSGQAGWAFFGQGTRLTVV.

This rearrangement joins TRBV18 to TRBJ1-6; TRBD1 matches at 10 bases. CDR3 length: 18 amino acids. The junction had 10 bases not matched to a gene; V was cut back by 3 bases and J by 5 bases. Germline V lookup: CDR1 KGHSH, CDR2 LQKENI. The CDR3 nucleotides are TGTGCCAGCTCACCTTTCCCGGGACAGGGGAGCCATAATTCACCCCTCCACTTT. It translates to CASSPFPGQGSHNSPLHF.

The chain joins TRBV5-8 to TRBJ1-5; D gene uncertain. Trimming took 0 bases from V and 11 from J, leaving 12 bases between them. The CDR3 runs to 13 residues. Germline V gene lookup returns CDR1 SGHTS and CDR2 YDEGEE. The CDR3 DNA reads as TGTGCCAGCAGCTTGGACGACCGGGGAGCCCAGCATTTT. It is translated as CASSLDDRGAQHF.

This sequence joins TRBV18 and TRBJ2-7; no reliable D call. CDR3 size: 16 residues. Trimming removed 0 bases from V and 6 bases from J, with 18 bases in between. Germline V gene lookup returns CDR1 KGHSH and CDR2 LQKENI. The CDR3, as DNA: TGTGCCAGCTCACCACCGTCTCTGGGCATAATGGGCGAGCAGTACTTC. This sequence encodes CASSPPSLGIMGEQYF.

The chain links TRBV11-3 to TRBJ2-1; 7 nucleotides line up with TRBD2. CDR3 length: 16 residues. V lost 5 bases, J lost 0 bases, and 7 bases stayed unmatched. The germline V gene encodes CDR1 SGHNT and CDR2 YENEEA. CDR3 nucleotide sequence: TGTGCCAGCAGCGAAACGGGGGGAAGCTCCTACAATGAGCAGTTCTTC. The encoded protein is CASSETGGSSYNEQFF.

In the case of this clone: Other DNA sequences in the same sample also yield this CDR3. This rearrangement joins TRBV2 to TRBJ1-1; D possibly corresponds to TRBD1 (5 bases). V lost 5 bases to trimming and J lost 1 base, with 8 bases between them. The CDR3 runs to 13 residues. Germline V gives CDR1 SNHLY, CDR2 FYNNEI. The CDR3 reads CASSRQGNTEAFF. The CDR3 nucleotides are TGTGCCAGCAGTCGGCAGGGGAACACTGAAGCTTTCTTT. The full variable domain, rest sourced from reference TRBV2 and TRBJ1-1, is EPEVTQTPSHQVTQMGQEVILRCVPISNHLYFYWYRQILGQKVEFLVSFYNNEISEKSEIFDDQFSVERPDGSNFTLKIRSTKLEDSAMYFCASSRQGNTEAFFGQGTRLTVV.

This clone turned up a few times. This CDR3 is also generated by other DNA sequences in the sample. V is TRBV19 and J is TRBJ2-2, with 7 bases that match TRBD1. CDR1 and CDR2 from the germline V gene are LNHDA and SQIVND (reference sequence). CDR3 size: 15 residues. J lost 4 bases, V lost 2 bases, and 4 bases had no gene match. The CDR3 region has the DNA TGTGCCAGTAGTATACAGGGGGTCGGCACCGGGGAGCTGTTTTTT. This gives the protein CASSIQGVGTGELFF.

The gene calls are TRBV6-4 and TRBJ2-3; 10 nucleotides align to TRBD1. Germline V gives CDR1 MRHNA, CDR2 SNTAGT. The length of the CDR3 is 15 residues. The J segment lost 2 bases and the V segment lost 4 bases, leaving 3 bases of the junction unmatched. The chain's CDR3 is CASSAGTGDTDTQYF. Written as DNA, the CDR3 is TGTGCCAGCAGTGCGGGGACAGGGGACACAGATACGCAGTATTTT.

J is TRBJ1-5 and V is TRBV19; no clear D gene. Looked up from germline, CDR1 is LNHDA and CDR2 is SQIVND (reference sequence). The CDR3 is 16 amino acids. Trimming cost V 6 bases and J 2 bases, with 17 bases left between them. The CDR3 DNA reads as TGTGCCAGTAGCCCCTTAGGCGGTGTTGGCAATCAGCCCCAGCATTTT. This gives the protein CASSPLGGVGNQPQHF.

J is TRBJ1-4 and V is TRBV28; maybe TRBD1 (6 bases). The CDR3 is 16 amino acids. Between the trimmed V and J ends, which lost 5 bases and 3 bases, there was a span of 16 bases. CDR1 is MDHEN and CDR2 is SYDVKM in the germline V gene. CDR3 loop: CASSLNGKGANEKLFF. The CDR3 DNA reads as TGTGCCAGCAGTCTCAACGGGAAGGGGGCTAATGAAAAACTGTTTTTT.

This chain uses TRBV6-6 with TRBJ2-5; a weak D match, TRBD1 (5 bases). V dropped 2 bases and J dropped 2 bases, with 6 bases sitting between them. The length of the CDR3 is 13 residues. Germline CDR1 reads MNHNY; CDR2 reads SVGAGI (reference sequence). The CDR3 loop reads CASSYDRQETQYF. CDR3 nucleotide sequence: TGTGCCAGCAGTTACGACAGACAAGAGACCCAGTACTTC.